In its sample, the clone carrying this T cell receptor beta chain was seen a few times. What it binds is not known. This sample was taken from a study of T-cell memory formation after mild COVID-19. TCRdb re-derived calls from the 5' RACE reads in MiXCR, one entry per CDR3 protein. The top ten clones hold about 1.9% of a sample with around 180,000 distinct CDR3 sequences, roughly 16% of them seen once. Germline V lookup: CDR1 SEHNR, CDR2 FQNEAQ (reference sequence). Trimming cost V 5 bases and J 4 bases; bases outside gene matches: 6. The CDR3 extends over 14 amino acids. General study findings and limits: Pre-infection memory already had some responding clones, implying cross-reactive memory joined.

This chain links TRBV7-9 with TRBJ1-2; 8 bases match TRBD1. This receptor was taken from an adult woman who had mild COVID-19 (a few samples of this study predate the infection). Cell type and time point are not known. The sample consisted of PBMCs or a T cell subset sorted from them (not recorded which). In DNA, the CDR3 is TGTGCCAGCAGCGCGGGACAGGTGTTCTATGGCTACACCTTC. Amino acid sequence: CASSAGQVFYGYTF.